This TCR beta chain appears in the sequencing data of a study of OX40 agonist ivuxolimab in advanced cancers. Study details: Melanoma, hepatocellular carcinoma, head and neck or renal cell cancer occurred in dose-escalation patients. Points from the study as a whole: Individuals who were partial responders at 0.1-3.0 mg/kg had clonal expansion that ranked among the lowest.

The repertoire was sequenced with immunoSEQ multiplex PCR; TCRdb's copy has only in-frame clones and lacks some. The sample has 25,000 to 35,000 clones, 80% to 90% seen once; the top ten hold 38%. V lost 0 bases to trimming and J lost 1 base; unmatched junction nucleotides: 3. CDR1 and CDR2 (germline): LGHNA, YNFKEQ. The CDR3 loop spans 16 amino acids. On this clone: The antigen is unknown.

This sequence originates from an adult with an advanced solid tumor such as melanoma, head and neck, liver or kidney cancer. The chain uses TRBV4-2 and TRBJ1-5; 7 bases are shared with TRBD1. The sample was CD4+ or CD8+ T cells sorted from blood, taken in a trial of the OX40 agonist ivuxolimab. The CDR3 DNA reads TGTGCCAGCAGCCAAGATCAGGGGGACAGCAATCAGCCCCAGCATTTT. The encoded protein is CASSQDQGDSNQPQHF.